The 18 T cell receptor beta chains listed next were all sequenced from one sample in a study of cytomegalovirus exposure and HLA in healthy donors. Profiling relied on immunoSEQ multiplex PCR, and the TCRdb table lists in-frame clones only, not all of them. This table holds some 130,000 clones, over 75% found once. Input material: PBMCs. The source of these receptors is a woman aged 18-30 years in good health and CMV-seropositive.

As concerns this clone: A junction end diverges from the germline sequence, so it may reflect a read error. The CDR3 loop is CASSLISAGVTGELFF. The CDR3 DNA sequence: TGTGCTAGCAGCTTAATCTCGGCAGGGGTCACCGGGGAGCTGTTTTTT. This chain connects TRBV7-7 to TRBJ2-2, with D perhaps TRBD1 (6 bases). The CDR3 has 16 amino acids. Germline CDR1 is SSHAT and CDR2 is FNYEAQ (reference sequence).

V usage is TRBV2 and J usage is TRBJ1-5; 9 bases fit TRBD1. V shed 6 bases and J 2 bases; nucleotides not matched to a gene: 8. Germline V gives CDR1 SNHLY, CDR2 FYNNEI. CDR3 length: 16 amino acids. The CDR3 bases are TGTGCCAGCAGGGAATGGACAGGGGTAGGCAATCAGCCCCAGCATTTT. This sequence encodes CASREWTGVGNQPQHF.

This clone has a single count. The chain recombines TRBV30 with TRBJ2-3; possible D gene TRBD2, 5 bases. The germline V gene encodes CDR1 GTSNPN and CDR2 SVGIG (reference sequence). The CDR3 consists of 15 residues. Trimming cost V 0 bases and J 4 bases, with 14 bases left between them. CDR3 residues: CAWSVNGVSADTQYF. CDR3 DNA: TGTGCCTGGAGTGTGAACGGGGTGAGCGCAGATACGCAGTATTTT. Complete variable domain (other parts from reference TRBV30 and TRBJ2-3): SQTIHQWPATLVQPVGSPLSLECTVEGTSNPNLYWYRQAAGRGLQLLFYSVGIGQISSEVPQNLSASRPQDRQFILSSKKLLLSDSGFYLCAWSVNGVSADTQYFGPGTRLTVL.

The V and J genes are TRBV14 and TRBJ2-1; D is unclear. Germline V gene sequence: CDR1 SGHDN, CDR2 FVKESK. V lost 4 bases, J lost 3 bases, and 7 bases lay in between. This CDR3 is 13 amino acids long. CDR3 loop: CASSPHNYNEQFF. The CDR3 nucleotides are TGTGCCAGCAGCCCTCACAACTACAATGAGCAGTTCTTC.

The CDR3 DNA reads TGTGCCAGCAGTGCCCGACAGGGATTCAATCAGCCCCAGCATTTT. Its translation: CASSARQGFNQPQHF. The rearrangement joins TRBV6-1 to TRBJ1-5, with TRBD1 identical over 7 bases. The CDR3 spans 15 residues. From germline, CDR1 is MNHNS and CDR2 SASEGT. V dropped 4 bases and J dropped 3; count of bases not matched to a gene: 6.

The J gene is TRBJ2-7, the V gene TRBV6-5, with TRBD2 matching over 10 bases. The germline V gene encodes CDR1 MNHEY and CDR2 SVGAGI. This CDR3 spans 16 amino acids. The J segment lost 0 bases and the V segment lost 2 bases, leaving 4 bases of the junction unmatched. In DNA, the CDR3 is TGTGCCAGCAGTTACGCCCGACTAGCGGGCTCCTACGAGCAGTACTTC. This encodes CASSYARLAGSYEQYF.

V gene TRBV29-1 combines with J gene TRBJ2-6; 7 bases agree with TRBD1. Germline trimming cut 6 bases from V and 2 bases from J; bases unmatched to any gene: 7. CDR1 and CDR2 (germline): SQVTM, ANQGSEA. The CDR3 runs to 15 residues. The CDR3, as DNA: TGCAGCGTCGGGAAAACAGGGGCTGGGGCCAACGTCCTGACTTTC. Translation gives CSVGKTGAGANVLTF.

This clone was detected only once. The chain employs TRBV9 and TRBJ2-7, with TRBD2 matching over 9 bases. There are 14 residues in the CDR3. Trimming cost V 4 bases and J 3 bases; bases outside gene matches: 5. Germline V gene data show CDR1 as SGDLS and CDR2 as YYNGEE. The CDR3 region is CASSPRTSDYEQYF. The CDR3 DNA follows: TGTGCCAGCAGCCCCCGGACTAGCGACTACGAGCAGTACTTC.

This chain uses TRBV2 with TRBJ1-5; TRBD1 aligns across 11 bases. CDR1 is SNHLY and CDR2 is FYNNEI in the germline V gene. The V and J ends lost 6 bases and 6 bases, in that order; junction bases with no gene match: 7. The CDR3 totals 15 residues. The CDR3 DNA follows: TGTGCCAGCAGAAGGGGGGACAGGGGGTTTCAGCCCCAGCATTTT. It is translated as CASRRGDRGFQPQHF.

The chain couples TRBV7-2 to TRBJ1-1; D perhaps matches TRBD1 (6 bases). V gave up 2 bases and J gave up 4 bases, with 8 bases separating them. In germline, CDR1 is SGHTA, CDR2 FQGNSA. This CDR3 region has 13 residues. The CDR3 region has the DNA TGTGCCAGCAGCTTAATCAGGGGCACTGAAGCTTTCTTT. Translated: CASSLIRGTEAFF.

The chain employs TRBV5-6 and TRBJ2-7; TRBD1 aligns across 8 bases. The CDR3 contains 15 residues. Trimming removed 5 bases from V and 0 bases from J; junction bases left unmatched: 7. The V gene's germline CDR1 is SGHDT and CDR2 YYEEEE. The CDR3, as DNA: TGTGCCAGCAGTCGAGACAGGGGAAGCTCCTACGAGCAGTACTTC. It translates to CASSRDRGSSYEQYF.

The chain carries TRBV11-2 and TRBJ1-3; D perhaps matches TRBD1 (5 bases). Germline V CDR1 and CDR2: SGHAT, FQNNGV. The CDR3 sequence is 15 residues long. V dropped 5 bases and J dropped 13 bases, with 24 bases sitting between them. The CDR3 sequence: CASSPLGRQSAGIYF. CDR3 DNA sequence: TGTGCCAGCAGCCCGCTCGGCAGACAGTCGGCGGGGATATATTTT.

The rearrangement links TRBV7-8 to TRBJ2-2; a weak D match, TRBD1 (5 bases). The CDR3 consists of 13 residues. Trimming left V 4 bases short and J 6 bases short, with 9 bases between. Per the germline V gene, CDR1 is SGHVS and CDR2 is FQNEAQ. CDR3 DNA: TGTGCCAGCAGCTCGAAGGGGTCCGGGGAGCTGTTTTTT. The encoded protein is CASSSKGSGELFF.

The V call is TRBV7-2, the J call TRBJ1-6; 11 bases match TRBD1. Looked up from germline, CDR1 is SGHTA and CDR2 is FQGNSA. The CDR3 loop spans 15 amino acids. The trim removed 3 bases at V and 6 bases at J, leaving 1 base unmatched. This CDR3 is CASSLDRGLNSPLHF. The CDR3 DNA follows: TGTGCCAGCAGCTTGGACAGGGGGCTTAATTCACCCCTCCACTTT.

The chain's CDR3 is CASSSRPMEDPEKLFF. CDR3 DNA: TGTGCCAGCAGCTCTCGCCCCATGGAGGATCCTGAAAAACTGTTTTTT. The chain is built from TRBV11-3 and TRBJ1-4; D gene ambiguous. Germline assignment: CDR1 SGHNT and CDR2 YENEEA. Trimming removed 4 bases from V and 7 bases from J, with 19 bases in between. CDR3 length: 16 residues.

The chain uses TRBV6-5 and TRBJ1-6; D remains unclear. This CDR3 has 14 amino acids. Germline assignment: CDR1 MNHEY and CDR2 SVGAGI. V shed 5 bases and J shed 5 bases, with 10 bases lying between them. The CDR3 bases are TGTGCCAGCAGTAAACCATCTAATAATTCACCCCTCCACTTT. Protein product: CASSKPSNNSPLHF.

This clone showed up just once. The chain uses TRBV27 and TRBJ2-7; unclear D gene. CDR1 and CDR2 from the germline V gene are MNHEY and SMNVEV (reference sequence). The CDR3 covers 14 residues. V gave up 0 bases and J gave up 2 bases, with 8 bases separating them. The CDR3 bases are TGTGCCAGCAGTTTATCGGTCGGAGCCTACGAGCAGTACTTC. Its translation is CASSLSVGAYEQYF.

The CDR3 sequence is CASSLDGTSGTYEQYF. In nucleotides, the CDR3 is TGTGCCAGCAGCTTGGACGGGACTAGCGGTACCTACGAGCAGTACTTC. The chain combines TRBV7-3 with TRBJ2-7, with 11 bases aligning to TRBD2. This CDR3 spans 16 amino acids. V lost 3 bases and J lost 2; bases outside the gene matches: 6. The germline CDR1 and CDR2 sequences are SGHTA and FQGTGA.